This T cell receptor beta chain was sequenced for a study of tumor-infiltrating lymphocytes in primary liver carcinoma. Constant-region priming of approximately 500 ng total RNA yielded TCR beta cDNA. Three nested multiplex PCR rounds, a slightly modified ARM-PCR, produced the libraries for TCR beta. In the first two PCR rounds, TRBV1-TRBV30 forward primers were paired with a C-beta reverse primer, and each round lasted nine to ten cycles. Each CDR3 protein is one row after TCRdb ran MiXCR on the multiplex PCR reads. The table includes about 310,000 distinct CDR3 sequences, 65% detected once. This CDR3 spans 12 amino acids. Trimming cost V 3 bases and J 3 bases, with 3 bases left between them. The V gene's germline CDR1 is MGHRA and CDR2 YSYEKL. The study extracted blood RNA from unsorted whole blood and also extracted germline DNA. This clonotype showed up many times.

Sequencing input: peripheral blood. This receptor was obtained from a man aged 40-50 years with primary liver carcinoma and hepatitis B virus infection. This chain connects TRBV4-1 to TRBJ2-1; D gene uncertain. The CDR3 sequence: CASSQVYNEQFF. Here the CDR3 DNA reads TGCGCCAGCAGCCAGGTCTACAATGAGCAGTTCTTC.